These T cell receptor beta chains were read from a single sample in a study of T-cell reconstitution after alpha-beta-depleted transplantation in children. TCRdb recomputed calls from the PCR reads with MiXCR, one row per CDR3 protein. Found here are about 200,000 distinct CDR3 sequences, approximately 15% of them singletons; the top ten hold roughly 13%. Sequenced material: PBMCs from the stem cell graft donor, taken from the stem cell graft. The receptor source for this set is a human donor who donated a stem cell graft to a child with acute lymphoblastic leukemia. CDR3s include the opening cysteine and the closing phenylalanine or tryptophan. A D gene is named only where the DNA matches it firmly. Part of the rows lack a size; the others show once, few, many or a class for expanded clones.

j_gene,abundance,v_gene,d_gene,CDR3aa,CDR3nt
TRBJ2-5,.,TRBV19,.,CASSPDPRETQYF,TGTGCCAGTAGCCCGGACCCCCGGGAGACCCAGTACTTC
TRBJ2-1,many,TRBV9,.,CASSVTLSPEQFF,TGTGCCAGCAGCGTAACTCTCAGTCCTGAGCAGTTCTTC
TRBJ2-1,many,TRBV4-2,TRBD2,CASSLRLAGVNSYNEQFF,TGTGCCAGCAGCCTAAGACTAGCGGGAGTCAACTCCTACAATGAGCAGTTCTTC
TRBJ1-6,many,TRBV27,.,CASSVPKTGKYSPLHF,TGTGCCAGCAGTGTCCCCAAAACAGGGAAGTATTCACCCCTCCACTTT
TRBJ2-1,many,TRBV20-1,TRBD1,CSARDISRQGLYNEQFF,TGCAGTGCTAGAGATATCTCGAGACAGGGGCTCTACAATGAGCAGTTCTTC
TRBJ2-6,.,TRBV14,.,CASSQGLGWYGANVLTF,TGTGCCAGCAGCCAAGGATTGGGTTGGTATGGGGCCAACGTCCTGACTTTC
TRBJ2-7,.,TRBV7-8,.,CASSDTPGALYEQYF,TGTGCCAGCAGCGATACACCGGGAGCCTTGTACGAGCAGTACTTC
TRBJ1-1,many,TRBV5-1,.,CASSLGVDGTEAFF,TGCGCCAGCAGCTTGGGGGTTGACGGCACTGAAGCTTTCTTT
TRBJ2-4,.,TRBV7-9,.,CASSPTVGLGNIQYF,TGTGCCAGCAGCCCTACGGTTGGTCTGGGGAACATTCAGTACTTC
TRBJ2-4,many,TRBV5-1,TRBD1,CASSGQAKNIQYF,TGCGCCAGCTCGGGACAGGCCAAAAACATTCAGTACTTC
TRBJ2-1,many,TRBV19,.,CASSPPTGPNEQFF,TGTGCCAGTAGTCCGCCGACAGGACCTAATGAGCAGTTCTTC
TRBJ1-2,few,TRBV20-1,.,CSASSDSQANYGYTF,TGCAGTGCTAGTTCGGACAGTCAAGCTAACTATGGCTACACCTTC
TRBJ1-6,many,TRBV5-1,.,CASSSRTGNSPLHF,TGCGCCAGCAGCTCCCGGACGGGTAATTCACCCCTCCACTTT
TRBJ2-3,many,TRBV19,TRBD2,CASNGGAGGANTQYF,TGTGCCAGTAATGGAGGAGCGGGAGGGGCAAATACGCAGTATTTT
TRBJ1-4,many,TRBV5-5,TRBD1,CASSSTKTGAPTNEKLFF,TGTGCCAGCAGCTCTACAAAGACAGGGGCCCCAACTAATGAAAAACTGTTTTTT
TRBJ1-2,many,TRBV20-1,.,CSAPIQTQKTAYGYTF,TGCAGTGCTCCTATACAGACACAAAAGACAGCCTATGGCTACACCTTC
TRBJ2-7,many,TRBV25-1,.,CASSEFQFRQYF,TGTGCCAGCAGTGAATTCCAGTTCCGGCAGTACTTC
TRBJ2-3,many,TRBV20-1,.,CSASKSSEDTQYF,TGCAGTGCTAGTAAGTCTTCGGAAGATACGCAGTATTTT
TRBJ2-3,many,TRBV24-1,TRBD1,CATSDPGTGSTDTQYF,TGTGCCACCAGTGATCCCGGGACAGGAAGCACAGATACGCAGTATTTT
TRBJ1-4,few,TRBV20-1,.,CSARDNGANEKLFF,TGCAGTGCTCGGGACAACGGCGCTAATGAAAAACTGTTTTTT
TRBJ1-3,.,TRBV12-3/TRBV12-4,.,CASSFGGTLVSGNTIYF,TGTGCCAGCAGTTTCGGGGGGACGCTCGTGTCTGGAAACACCATATATTTT
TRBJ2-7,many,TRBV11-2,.,CASSPLQRAGSYEQYF,TGTGCCAGCAGCCCCCTGCAGCGGGCTGGGTCCTACGAGCAGTACTTC
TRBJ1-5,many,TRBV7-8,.,CASGNRGNQPQHF,TGTGCCAGCGGAAACAGGGGCAATCAGCCCCAGCATTTT
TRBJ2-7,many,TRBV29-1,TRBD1,CSATSGQSSYEQYF,TGCAGCGCCACGTCGGGACAGAGCTCCTACGAGCAGTACTTC
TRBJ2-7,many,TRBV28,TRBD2,CASSSPSSGRSNEQYF,TGTGCCAGCAGTTCCCCCTCTAGCGGGAGGTCGAACGAGCAGTACTTC
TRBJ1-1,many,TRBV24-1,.,CATSDGSSAEAFF,TGTGCCACCAGTGACGGGAGTAGCGCTGAAGCTTTCTTT
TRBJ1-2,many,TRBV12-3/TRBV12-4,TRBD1,CASSPRQGGRGGYTF,TGTGCCAGCAGTCCCCGACAGGGGGGTCGGGGAGGCTACACCTTC
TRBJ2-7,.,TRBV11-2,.,CASSGIRSYEQYF,TGTGCCAGCAGCGGGATAAGATCCTACGAGCAGTACTTC
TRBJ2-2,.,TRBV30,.,CAWSVPWAATGELFF,TGTGCCTGGAGTGTACCGTGGGCAGCCACCGGGGAGCTGTTTTTT
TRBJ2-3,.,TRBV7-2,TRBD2,CASSLLVLTSGTDTQYF,TGTGCCAGCAGCCTATTGGTCTTGACTAGCGGCACAGATACGCAGTATTTT
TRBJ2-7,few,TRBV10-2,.,CAGSYEQYF,TGCGCCGGCTCCTACGAGCAGTACTTC
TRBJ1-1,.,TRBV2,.,CASDYGSGTEAFF,TGTGCCAGCGATTATGGGTCCGGCACTGAAGCTTTCTTT
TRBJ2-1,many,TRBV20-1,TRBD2,CSAITGTSGNEQFF,TGCAGTGCTATTACCGGGACTAGCGGTAATGAGCAGTTCTTC
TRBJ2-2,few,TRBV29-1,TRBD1,CSVAGGYSNTGELFF,TGCAGCGTTGCAGGGGGCTATTCGAACACCGGGGAGCTGTTTTTT
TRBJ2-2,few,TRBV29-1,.,CSAGGGAGEELFF,TGCAGCGCCGGAGGGGGGGCTGGGGAGGAGCTGTTTTTT
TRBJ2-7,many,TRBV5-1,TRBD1,CARDRVKGYEQYF,TGCGCCAGGGACAGGGTAAAAGGCTACGAGCAGTACTTC
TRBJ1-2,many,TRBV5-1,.,CASSPDGSNYGYTF,TGCGCCAGCAGCCCGGACGGTAGTAACTATGGCTACACCTTC